The clone carrying this T cell receptor (beta chain) has at least ten counts. The sample originates from a study of identical twins. Template switching added a universal primer binding site, and final cDNA carried unique molecular identifiers. TCRdb used MiXCR to reprocess the 5' RACE reads, holding one entry per CDR3 protein. The table lists some 210,000 distinct CDR3 sequences, about 15% of them singletons. These records were also assigned to another study, of T cells expressing NK-cell markers. Per that study: For six donors, the dominant NKG2C+ clonotypes made up roughly 1.0-7.0% of their CD8+ T cells.

This TCR was recovered from a young woman in good health. The specimen sequenced was CD8+ T cells sorted from blood.

The CDR3 DNA reads TGTGCCAGCAGCCAACCCCTAGCGGGGGGGAGCTCCTACAATGAGCAGTTCTTC. It translates to CASSQPLAGGSSYNEQFF. V gene TRBV11-1 combines with J gene TRBJ2-1; TRBD2 aligns across 12 bases. After removal of 5 bases from V and 0 bases from J, the junction contained 8 bases not matched to a gene. The CDR3 sequence is 18 residues long. CDR1 is SGHAT and CDR2 is FQDESV in the germline V gene (reference sequence).